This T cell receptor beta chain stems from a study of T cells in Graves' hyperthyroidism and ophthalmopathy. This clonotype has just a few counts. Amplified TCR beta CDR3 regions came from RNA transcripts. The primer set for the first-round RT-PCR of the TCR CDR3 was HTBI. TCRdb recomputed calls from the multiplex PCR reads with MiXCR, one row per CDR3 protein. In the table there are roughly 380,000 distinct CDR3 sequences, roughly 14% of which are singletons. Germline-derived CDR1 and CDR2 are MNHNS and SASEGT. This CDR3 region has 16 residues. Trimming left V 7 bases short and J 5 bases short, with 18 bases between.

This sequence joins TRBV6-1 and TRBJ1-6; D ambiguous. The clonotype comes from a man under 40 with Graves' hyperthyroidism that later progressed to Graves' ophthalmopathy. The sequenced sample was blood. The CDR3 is CASTLGSGSNNSPLHF. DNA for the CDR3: TGTGCCAGCACTCTAGGGTCGGGTTCGAATAATTCACCCCTCCACTTT.